This is a list of T cell receptor beta chains from one sample in a study of CD8 T cells in ankylosing spondylitis. TCRdb independently ran MiXCR on the 5' RACE reads; one entry per CDR3 protein. The sample holds 200,000 to 300,000 distinct CDR3 sequences, 32% seen once. Specimen: blood, either unsorted or a sorted T cell fraction (not recorded which). These TCRs come from a male donor with ankylosing spondylitis or in good health (not recorded which). Both conserved end residues are part of each CDR3. D genes are given only for firm matches. Size is stated for part of the rows, as once, few or many counts, or as a class when the clone is expanded.

TRBD2	.	TRBJ2-7	TRBV4-2	CASSATSEASYEQYF	TGTGCCAGCAGCGCAACTAGCGAGGCTTCCTACGAGCAGTACTTC
.	few	TRBJ2-3	TRBV4-2	CASSQGVGDSPRNTQYF	TGTGCCAGCAGCCAAGGGGTCGGCGACTCCCCACGAAATACGCAGTATTTT
.	.	TRBJ2-7	TRBV28	CASSLEGPQVYEQYF	TGTGCCAGCAGTTTAGAAGGGCCGCAGGTTTACGAGCAGTACTTC
.	.	TRBJ2-3	TRBV5-1	CASSFLTSTDTQYF	TGCGCCAGCAGCTTCCTCACTAGCACAGATACGCAGTATTTT
.	many	TRBJ1-6	TRBV20-1	CSARGLGGTYNSPLHF	TGCAGTGCTAGGGGATTGGGAGGTACCTATAATTCACCCCTCCACTTT
TRBD1	few	TRBJ2-7	TRBV5-1	CASSWGGLRDRDGEQYF	TGCGCCAGCAGCTGGGGGGGATTACGGGACAGGGATGGCGAGCAGTACTTC
.	few	TRBJ1-1	TRBV12-3/TRBV12-4	CASSLKDLNTEAFF	TGTGCCAGCAGTTTAAAGGACCTTAACACTGAAGCTTTCTTT
TRBD1	few	TRBJ1-2	TRBV7-9	CASSRYLSPGQGGGYTF	TGTGCCAGCAGCCGTTACTTATCCCCGGGACAGGGCGGTGGCTACACCTTC
.	.	TRBJ1-3	TRBV4-1	CASSQEYAGVAGNTIYF	TGCGCCAGCAGCCAAGAGTATGCAGGGGTTGCTGGAAACACCATATATTTT
.	.	TRBJ2-5	TRBV29-1	CSHILTEETQYF	TGCAGCCATATATTGACAGAGGAGACCCAGTACTTC
.	.	TRBJ2-1	TRBV18	CASSPVGSAVAYNEQFF	TGTGCCAGCTCACCAGTCGGATCAGCGGTCGCCTACAATGAGCAGTTCTTC
.	.	TRBJ1-1	TRBV20-1	CSAPGAKNTEAFF	TGCAGTGCTCCGGGGGCGAAGAACACTGAAGCTTTCTTT
.	many	TRBJ2-7	TRBV20-1	CSVRRQAYEQYF	TGCAGTGTCCGGCGGCAAGCCTACGAGCAGTACTTC
.	.	TRBJ1-2	TRBV7-9	CASSLSFFHGYTF	TGTGCCAGCAGCTTGAGCTTTTTCCATGGCTACACCTTC
.	few	TRBJ2-5	TRBV20-1	CSLDKVETRQETQYF	TGCAGCCTGGATAAGGTTGAGACTAGACAAGAGACCCAGTACTTC
.	.	TRBJ2-1	TRBV12-3/TRBV12-4	CASRDRAYNEQFF	TGTGCCAGCAGGGACAGAGCCTACAATGAGCAGTTCTTC
TRBD2	many	TRBJ2-3	TRBV20-1	CSVTGGRLTDTQYF	TGCAGTGTCACGGGGGGGCGACTAACAGATACGCAGTATTTT
.	.	TRBJ2-7	TRBV20-1	CSARAQEQYF	TGCAGTGCTAGAGCCCAAGAGCAGTACTTC
TRBD1	once	TRBJ1-1	TRBV7-9	CASSFTGGETEAFF	TGTGCCAGCAGCTTCACAGGGGGCGAGACTGAAGCTTTCTTT
.	.	TRBJ1-5	TRBV18	CASSPLGGSSNQPQHF	TGTGCCAGCTCCCCCCTGGGGGGGAGTAGCAATCAGCCCCAGCATTTT
.	few	TRBJ1-6	TRBV7-6	CASSLQGLGESPLHF	TGTGCCAGCAGCTTACAGGGTCTCGGGGAATCACCCCTCCACTTT
.	few	TRBJ2-1	TRBV7-8	CASRSRDSYNEQFF	TGTGCCAGCAGGAGCCGGGATTCCTACAATGAGCAGTTCTTC
.	.	TRBJ2-7	TRBV27	CASSSMGAVTYEQYF	TGTGCCAGCAGTTCGATGGGGGCAGTGACCTACGAGCAGTACTTC
.	few	TRBJ2-3	TRBV28	CASSLYAERVTDTQYF	TGTGCCAGCAGTTTGTACGCCGAAAGGGTAACAGATACGCAGTATTTT